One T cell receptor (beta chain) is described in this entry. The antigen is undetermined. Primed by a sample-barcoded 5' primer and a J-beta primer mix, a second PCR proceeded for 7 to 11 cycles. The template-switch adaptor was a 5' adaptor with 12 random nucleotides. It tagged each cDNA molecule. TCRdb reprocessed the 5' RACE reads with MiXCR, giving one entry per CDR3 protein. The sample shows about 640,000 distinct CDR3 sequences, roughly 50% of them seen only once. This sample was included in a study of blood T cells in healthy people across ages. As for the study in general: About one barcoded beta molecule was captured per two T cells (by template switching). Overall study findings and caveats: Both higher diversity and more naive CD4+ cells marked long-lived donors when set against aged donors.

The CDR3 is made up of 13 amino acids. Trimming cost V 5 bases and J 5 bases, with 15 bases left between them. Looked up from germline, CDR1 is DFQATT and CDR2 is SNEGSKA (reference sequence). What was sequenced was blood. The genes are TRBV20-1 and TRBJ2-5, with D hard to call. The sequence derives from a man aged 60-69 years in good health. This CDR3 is CSAHPTGTETQYF. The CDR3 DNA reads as TGCAGTGCTCATCCGACGGGCACGGAGACCCAGTACTTC.